Listed here are 25 T cell receptor beta chains from one sample, sequenced in a study of blood T cell repertoires in COVID-19. Profiling relied on immunoSEQ multiplex PCR, and the TCRdb table lists in-frame clones only, not all of them. Altogether roughly 30,000 clones are present, 85% being singletons, with the ten largest covering approximately 15%. Sequences were obtained from peripheral blood. The source is a human donor with acute or convalescent COVID-19. The donor label of this sample is uncertain.

This rearrangement joins TRBV5-4 to TRBJ1-3, with D uncertain. V lost 1 base and J lost 0, with 11 bases in between. Germline V gene lookup returns CDR1 SGHNT and CDR2 YYREEE (reference sequence). This CDR3 is 16 amino acids long. CDR3 nucleotide sequence: TGTGCCAGCAGCTTGACCGTATCCAGCTCTGGAAACACCATATATTTT. Amino acids: CASSLTVSSSGNTIYF.

J is TRBJ2-5 and V is TRBV9, with a weak D call TRBD1 (6 bases). Looked up from germline, CDR1 is SGDLS and CDR2 is YYNGEE. V shed 0 bases and J shed 4 bases, with 13 bases lying between them. The CDR3 sequence is 15 residues long. CDR3 sequence reads: CASSVGMGARETQYF. CDR3 nucleotide sequence: TGTGCCAGCAGCGTAGGTATGGGGGCTAGAGAGACCCAGTACTTC.

DNA for the CDR3: TGTGCCAGCTCACCCGGGACAACTAATGAAAAACTGTTTTTT. As protein: CASSPGTTNEKLFF. The chain joins TRBV18 to TRBJ1-4; D is uncertain. CDR1 KGHSH and CDR2 LQKENI come from the germline V gene. Trimming pared 3 bases from V and 0 bases from J, leaving 5 bases between. The CDR3 has 14 residues. Complete variable domain (other parts from reference TRBV18 and TRBJ1-4): NAGVMQNPRHLVRRRGQEARLRCSPMKGHSHVYWYRQLPEEGLKFMVYLQKENIIDESGMPKERFSAEFPKEGPSILRIQQVVRGDSAAYFCASSPGTTNEKLFFGSGTQLSVL.

This clone has a single count. The chain has TRBV7-9 and TRBJ1-1, with D possibly TRBD1 on 5 matching bases. The CDR3 covers 13 residues. V dropped 3 bases and J dropped 3 bases, with 8 bases sitting between them. Germline V gene lookup returns CDR1 SEHNR and CDR2 FQNEAQ (reference sequence). The CDR3 loop is CASSLTEYTEAFF. The CDR3 nucleotides read TGTGCCAGCAGCTTGACAGAATACACTGAAGCTTTCTTT.

This clone has a single count. The genes are TRBV5-1 and TRBJ2-3; D is perhaps TRBD1 (5 bases). Germline V gives CDR1 SGHRS, CDR2 YFSETQ. CDR3 length: 14 amino acids. V lost 7 bases, J lost 2 bases, and 14 bases lay in between. CDR3 nucleotide sequence: TGCGCCAGCGCCCGATTGACAGACACAGATACGCAGTATTTT. Translating it yields CASARLTDTDTQYF.

The genes are TRBV7-9 and TRBJ2-1, with 7 nucleotides matching TRBD1. Germline CDR1 reads SEHNR; CDR2 reads FQNEAQ (reference sequence). V trimming: 3 bases; J trimming: 7 bases; junction bases outside the gene matches: 3. The CDR3 contains 13 residues. As DNA, the CDR3 is TGTGCCAGCAGCTTGAGGGGGCAGAATGAGCAGTTCTTC. Residues: CASSLRGQNEQFF.

This clone has just one count. The V gene is TRBV3-1 (or the pseudogene TRBV3-2), the J gene TRBJ2-1; D remains unclear. Germline CDR1 LGHDT, CDR2 YNNKEL (reference sequence). V lost 1 base to trimming and J lost 11 bases, with 6 bases between them. The CDR3 consists of 11 residues. CDR3 nucleotide sequence: TGTGCCAGCAGCCAAGGCGGCCAGCAGTTCTTC. Amino acids: CASSQGGQQFF.

CDR3 region: CASSPGTDHGYTF. The CDR3 DNA reads TGCGCCAGCAGTCCCGGGACAGATCATGGCTACACCTTC. The chain uses TRBV10-1 and TRBJ1-2; 7 bases agree with TRBD1. CDR1 and CDR2 (germline): WNHNN, SYGVQD (reference sequence). Unmatched junction bases numbered 6, after V lost 5 bases and J lost 6 bases. The CDR3 is made up of 13 amino acids.

This rearrangement joins TRBV5-1 to TRBJ1-5; D remains unclear. The germline V gene encodes CDR1 SGHRS and CDR2 YFSETQ. The CDR3 has 13 amino acids. V lost 2 bases to trimming and J lost 4 bases, with 7 bases between them. In DNA form, the CDR3 reads TGCGCCAGCAGCTTAAGGAGTAATCAGCCCCAGCATTTT. Translated, it gives CASSLRSNQPQHF.

The rearrangement links TRBV21-1 to TRBJ1-2; the table's D call TRBD1 went unverified against the DNA. TRBV21-1 is a pseudogene segment. The CDR3 has 16 residues. CDR3 bases: TGTGCCAGCAGGGGGACAGGGCCCAACGATAACTATGGCTACACCTTC. The encoded protein is CASRGTGPNDNYGYTF.

V is TRBV23-1 and J is TRBJ2-7, with TRBD1 identical over 9 bases. TRBV23-1 falls under the ORF class, with uncertain function. V lost 0 bases to trimming and J lost 6 bases; unmatched junction nucleotides: 21. This CDR3 comprises 20 residues. The CDR3 protein is CASSQSNWDRAKRRSAEQYF. CDR3 coding DNA: TGCGCCAGCAGTCAATCAAATTGGGACAGGGCCAAACGCCGCTCCGCCGAGCAGTACTTC.

This chain connects TRBV6-5 to TRBJ2-2, with TRBD1 matching over 8 bases. CDR3 length: 14 amino acids. The germline gives CDR1 MNHEY, CDR2 SVGAGI. Germline trimming cut 6 bases from V and 7 bases from J; bases unmatched to any gene: 7. The CDR3 loop is CASRPGGLIGELFF. Here the CDR3 DNA reads TGTGCCAGCAGGCCAGGGGGCCTAATCGGGGAGCTGTTTTTT.

This clone was observed a single time. This chain joins TRBV9 and TRBJ1-2, with 9 nucleotides matching TRBD1. V gave up 3 bases and J gave up 8 bases; unmatched junction bases: 8. CDR3 length equals 14 residues. Germline CDR1 and CDR2: SGDLS and YYNGEE. The CDR3 sequence: CASSESLGQGGYTF. In nucleotides, the CDR3 is TGTGCCAGCAGCGAGAGTTTGGGACAGGGAGGCTACACCTTC.

The CDR3 region is CASSRDRVFGAFF. In DNA form, the CDR3 reads TGTGCCAGTAGCCGGGACAGGGTCTTTGGAGCTTTCTTT. The chain couples TRBV19 to TRBJ1-1; 9 bases are a match to TRBD1. Trimming cost V 6 bases and J 10 bases; bases outside gene matches: 9. The CDR3 is 13 amino acids. CDR1 LNHDA and CDR2 SQIVND come from the germline V gene (reference sequence).

The V call is TRBV2, the J call TRBJ2-1; D might be TRBD2 (5 bases). The V and J ends lost 7 bases and 3 bases respectively, with 16 bases between them. Germline CDR1 reads SNHLY; CDR2 reads FYNNEI. The CDR3 extends over 15 amino acids. The CDR3 protein is CASKYQDSSYNEQFF. The CDR3 nucleotides read TGTGCCAGCAAATATCAGGACTCGAGCTACAATGAGCAGTTCTTC.

The CDR3 sequence is CATLLSSGNTIYF. The DNA of the CDR3 is TGTGCCACCCTTTTGAGCTCTGGAAACACCATATATTTT. This sequence joins TRBV10-3 and TRBJ1-3; D call uncertain. This CDR3 is 13 amino acids long. Trimming removed 10 bases from V and 0 bases from J, with 10 bases in between. Germline-derived CDR1 and CDR2 are ENHRY and SYGVKD.

This sequence joins TRBV5-1 and TRBJ2-3, with D unclear. Germline V lookup: CDR1 SGHRS, CDR2 YFSETQ. V was shortened by 5 bases and J by 1 base, with 20 bases between the two germline ends. There are 17 residues in the CDR3. The chain's CDR3 is CASSSRVLGAGTDTQYF. The DNA for the CDR3 is TGCGCCAGCAGTTCTCGTGTTCTAGGCGCTGGCACAGATACGCAGTATTTT.

The chain recombines TRBV28 with TRBJ2-7; possibly TRBD1 for D (6 bases). With 6 bases removed from V and 0 bases from J, the gap between germline ends came to 15 bases. The CDR3 length is 15 residues. CDR1 MDHEN and CDR2 SYDVKM come from the germline V gene. CDR3 protein: CASRPTQGYSYEQYF. As DNA, the CDR3 is TGTGCCAGCAGACCCACACAGGGATACTCCTACGAGCAGTACTTC.

In DNA form, the CDR3 reads TGTGCCAGCAGTTCCCGGGTTAGGCCGCTTAATTCACCCCTCCACTTT. Translated, it gives CASSSRVRPLNSPLHF. J is TRBJ1-6 and V is TRBV6-5, with D unresolved. The CDR3 runs 16 residues. V lost 4 bases to trimming and J lost 6 bases, with 16 bases between them. The germline CDR1 and CDR2 sequences are MNHEY and SVGAGI.

V gene TRBV10-3 combines with J gene TRBJ2-1; possibly TRBD2 for D (6 bases). V lost 6 bases, J lost 10 bases, and 13 bases lay in between. The CDR3 has 12 residues. The germline gives CDR1 ENHRY, CDR2 SYGVKD. CDR3 in amino acids: CAIRSSEYEQFF. CDR3 bases: TGTGCCATCAGGTCTAGCGAATACGAGCAGTTCTTC.

The chain has TRBV4-3 and TRBJ1-2; 8 bases are a match to TRBD1. From germline, CDR1 is LGHNA and CDR2 YSLEER. Germline trimming cut 0 bases from V and 5 bases from J; bases unmatched to any gene: 5. The CDR3 has 15 amino acids. CDR3 nucleotides: TGCGCCAGCAGCCAAGATCAGGGGGCGCGTTATGGCTACACCTTC. It yields the protein CASSQDQGARYGYTF.

This clone appeared a few times. The V gene is TRBV11-3, the J gene TRBJ1-1, with 9 positions matching TRBD1. V lost 4 bases and J lost 4; bases outside the gene matches: 7. Looked up from germline, CDR1 is SGHNT and CDR2 is YENEEA. The CDR3 is 15 residues long. CDR3 in DNA: TGTGCCAGCAGCTACCCACAGGGGGCAGGCACTGAAGCTTTCTTT. Translation gives CASSYPQGAGTEAFF.

The gene calls are TRBV5-8 and TRBJ1-2; tentative D call: TRBD1 (6 bases). The CDR3 is 13 amino acids. Germline-derived CDR1 and CDR2 are SGHTS and YDEGEE. The V end lost 0 bases, the J end lost 8 bases, and 11 bases lay between the germline ends. CDR3 nucleotide sequence: TGTGCCAGCAGCTTGGACAGGGAGAACGGCTACACCTTC. As protein: CASSLDRENGYTF.

The chain couples TRBV24-1 to TRBJ1-1; 8 bases map to TRBD1. V trimming: 12 bases; J trimming: 4 bases; junction bases outside the gene matches: 6. The germline V gene encodes CDR1 KGHDR and CDR2 SFDVKD. CDR3 length: 12 amino acids. Here the CDR3 DNA reads TGTGCCTGCCAGGGGGCCGGCACTGAAGCTTTCTTT. Protein: CACQGAGTEAFF.

A note on this clone: Other nucleotide sequences from this sample produce the same CDR3. The rearrangement uses TRBV6-5 and TRBJ1-1; TRBD1 matches at 7 bases. CDR1 and CDR2 from the germline V gene are MNHEY and SVGAGI. V trimming: 6 bases; J trimming: 1 base; junction bases outside the gene matches: 2. The CDR3 consists of 13 residues. The DNA of the CDR3 is TGTGCCAGCAGACGACAGGGGAACACTGAAGCTTTCTTT. It yields the protein CASRRQGNTEAFF.